Included here is one TCR beta chain sequence, with context. The target antigen is unknown. TCRdb keeps only in-frame clones here, not all; method: immunoSEQ multiplex PCR. Counted here are about 34,000 clones, 93% occurring once; the ten biggest clones make up about 10%. V was pared by 3 bases and J by 6 bases, with 14 bases between. Looked up from germline, CDR1 is ENHRY and CDR2 is SYGVKD. The CDR3 totals 14 residues. The data were obtained in a study of T cells in tuberculosis. Across the study: A South African cohort included IGRA-negative adolescents, latently infected IGRA-positive adolescents and adults with active tuberculosis. PBMC were archived before or within 7 days of starting treatment.

General study findings and limits: GMM-specific TCRs were nearer to active tuberculosis alpha repertoires, suggesting expansion. Shorter CDR3-alpha in active tuberculosis partly drove smaller distances.

This sample's time point: new active TB diagnosis, blood taken before or within 7 days of starting treatment. The chain recombines TRBV10-3 with TRBJ1-1, with D perhaps TRBD1 (5 bases). The sample consisted of PBMCs, taken at tuberculosis diagnosis. The receptor comes from an adult with tuberculosis. The CDR3 DNA reads as TGTGCCATCAGTGATCCAGGGAATAGGGCTGAAGCTTTCTTT. Amino acids: CAISDPGNRAEAFF.